The sequence of this TCR beta chain was determined in a study of OX40 agonist ivuxolimab in advanced cancers. Study details: The dose of intravenous ivuxolimab that patients received every 2 weeks ranged from 0.01 to 10 mg/kg. Three patients got partial responses; one had hepatocellular carcinoma and two had cutaneous melanoma.

Sequencing used immunoSEQ multiplex PCR; TCRdb keeps in-frame clones, though not all of them. This sample yields nearly 80,000 clones, of which more than 80% are seen a single time; 0.4% to 0.5% belongs to the top ten. Blood was sampled at baseline, cycle 4 day 1, and cycle 7 day 1. With 2 bases removed from V and 5 bases from J, the gap between germline ends came to 10 bases. CDR1 SGHTA and CDR2 FQGNSA come from the germline V gene. The CDR3 is 14 amino acids. The material was CD4+ or CD8+ T cells sorted from blood, obtained in a trial of the OX40 agonist ivuxolimab. The clonotype was recovered from an adult with an advanced solid tumor such as melanoma, head and neck, liver or kidney cancer. The rearrangement uses TRBV7-2 and TRBJ2-1; no clear D. Written as DNA, the CDR3 is TGTGCCAGCAGCTTATGGCTAGATAACAATGAGCAGTTCTTC. This sequence encodes CASSLWLDNNEQFF.